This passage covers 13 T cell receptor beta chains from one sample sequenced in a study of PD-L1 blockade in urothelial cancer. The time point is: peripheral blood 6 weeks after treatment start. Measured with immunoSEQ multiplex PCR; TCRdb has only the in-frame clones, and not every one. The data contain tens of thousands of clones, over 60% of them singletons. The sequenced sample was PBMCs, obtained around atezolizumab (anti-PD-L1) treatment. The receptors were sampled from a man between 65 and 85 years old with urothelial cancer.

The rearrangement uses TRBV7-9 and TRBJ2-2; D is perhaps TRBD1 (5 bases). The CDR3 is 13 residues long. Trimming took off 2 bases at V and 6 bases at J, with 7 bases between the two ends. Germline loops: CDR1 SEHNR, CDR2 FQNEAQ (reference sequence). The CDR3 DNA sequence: TGTGCCAGCAGCTTACAAGGGGCCGGGGAGCTGTTTTTT. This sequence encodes CASSLQGAGELFF.

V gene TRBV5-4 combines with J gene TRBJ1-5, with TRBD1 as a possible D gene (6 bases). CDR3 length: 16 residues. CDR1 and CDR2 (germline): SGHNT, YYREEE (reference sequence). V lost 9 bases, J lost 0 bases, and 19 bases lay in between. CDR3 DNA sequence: TGTGCCACCACTATCCCTGGACAGTATAGCAATCAGCCCCAGCATTTT. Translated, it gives CATTIPGQYSNQPQHF. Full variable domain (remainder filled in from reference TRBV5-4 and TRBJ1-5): ETGVTQSPTHLIKTRGQQVTLRCSSQSGHNTVSWYQQALGQGPQFIFQYYREEENGRGNFPPRFSGLQFPNYSSELNVNALELDDSALYLCATTIPGQYSNQPQHFGDGTRLSIL.

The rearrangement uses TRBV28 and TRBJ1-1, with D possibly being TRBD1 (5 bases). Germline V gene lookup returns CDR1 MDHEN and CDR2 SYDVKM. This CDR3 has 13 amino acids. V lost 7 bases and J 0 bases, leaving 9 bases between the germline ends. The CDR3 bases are TGTGCCAGCAAGCCAGGGATGAACACTGAAGCTTTCTTT. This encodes CASKPGMNTEAFF. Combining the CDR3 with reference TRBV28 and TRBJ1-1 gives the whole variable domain DVKVTQSSRYLVKRTGEKVFLECVQDMDHENMFWYRQDPGLGLRLIYFSYDVKMKEKGDIPEGYSVSREKKERFSLILESASTNQTSMYLCASKPGMNTEAFFGQGTRLTVV.

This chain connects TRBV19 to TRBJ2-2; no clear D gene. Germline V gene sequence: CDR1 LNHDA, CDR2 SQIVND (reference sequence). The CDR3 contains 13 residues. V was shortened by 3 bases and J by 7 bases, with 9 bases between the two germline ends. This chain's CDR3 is CASSISAGGELFF. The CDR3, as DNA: TGTGCCAGTAGTATTTCTGCAGGCGGGGAGCTGTTTTTT.

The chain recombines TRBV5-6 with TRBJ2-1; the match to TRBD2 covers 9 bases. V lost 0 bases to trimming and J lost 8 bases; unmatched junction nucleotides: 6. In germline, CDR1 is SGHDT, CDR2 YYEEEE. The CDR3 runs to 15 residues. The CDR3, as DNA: TGTGCCAGCAGCTTGGGCCCTAGCGGGAACGATGAGCAGTTCTTC. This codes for CASSLGPSGNDEQFF.

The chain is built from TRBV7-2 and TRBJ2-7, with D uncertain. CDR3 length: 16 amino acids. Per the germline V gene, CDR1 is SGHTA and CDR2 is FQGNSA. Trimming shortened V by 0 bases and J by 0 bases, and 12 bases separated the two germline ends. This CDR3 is CASSLAADTSSYEQYF. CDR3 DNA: TGTGCCAGCAGCTTAGCAGCCGACACCAGCTCCTACGAGCAGTACTTC.

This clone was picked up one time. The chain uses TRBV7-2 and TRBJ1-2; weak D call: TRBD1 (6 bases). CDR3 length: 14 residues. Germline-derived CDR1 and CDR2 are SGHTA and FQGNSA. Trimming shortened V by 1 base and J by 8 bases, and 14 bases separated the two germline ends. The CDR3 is CASSLDGGQGGYTF. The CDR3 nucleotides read TGTGCCAGCAGCTTAGACGGGGGGCAGGGCGGCTACACCTTC.

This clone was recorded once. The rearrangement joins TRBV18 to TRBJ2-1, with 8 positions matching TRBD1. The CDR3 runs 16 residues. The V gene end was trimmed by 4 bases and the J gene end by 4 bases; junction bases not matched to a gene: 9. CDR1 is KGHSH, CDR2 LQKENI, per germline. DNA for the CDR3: TGTGCCAGCTCACGGGAGGACAGGGCCCTTTACAATGAGCAGTTCTTC. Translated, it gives CASSREDRALYNEQFF.

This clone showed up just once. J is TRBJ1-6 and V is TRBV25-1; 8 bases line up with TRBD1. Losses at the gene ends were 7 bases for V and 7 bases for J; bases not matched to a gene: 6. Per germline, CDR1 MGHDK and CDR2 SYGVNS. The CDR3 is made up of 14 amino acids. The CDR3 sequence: CASTAGQENSPLHF. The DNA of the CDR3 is TGTGCCAGCACCGCGGGACAGGAGAATTCACCCCTCCACTTT. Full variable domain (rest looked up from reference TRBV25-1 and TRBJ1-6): EADIYQTPRYLVIGTGKKITLECSQTMGHDKMYWYQQDPGMELHLIHYSYGVNSTEKGDLSSESTVSRIRTEHFPLTLESARPSHTSQYLCASTAGQENSPLHFGNGTRLTVT.

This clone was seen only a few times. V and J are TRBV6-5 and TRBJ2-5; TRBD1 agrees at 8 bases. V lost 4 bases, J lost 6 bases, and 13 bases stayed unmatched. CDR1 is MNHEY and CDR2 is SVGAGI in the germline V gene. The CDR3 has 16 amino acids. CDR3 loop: CASSFGSSGQAQTQYF. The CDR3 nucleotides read TGTGCCAGCAGTTTTGGGTCGTCGGGACAGGCGCAGACCCAGTACTTC.

In DNA form, the CDR3 reads TGCGCCAGCAGGTCAGGGAAAAATTCACCCCTCCACTTT. Amino acid sequence: CASRSGKNSPLHF. The chain combines TRBV4-3 with TRBJ1-6, with D perhaps matching TRBD1 (5 bases). The CDR3 covers 13 residues. Trimming removed 6 bases at V and 7 bases at J, with 10 bases between. Per germline, CDR1 LGHNA and CDR2 YSLEER.

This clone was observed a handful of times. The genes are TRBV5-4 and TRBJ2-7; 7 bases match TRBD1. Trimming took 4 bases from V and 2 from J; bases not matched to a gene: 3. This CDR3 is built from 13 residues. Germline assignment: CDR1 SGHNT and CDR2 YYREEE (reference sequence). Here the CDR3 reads CASSGTGAYEQYF. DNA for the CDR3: TGTGCCAGCAGCGGAACAGGGGCCTACGAGCAGTACTTC.

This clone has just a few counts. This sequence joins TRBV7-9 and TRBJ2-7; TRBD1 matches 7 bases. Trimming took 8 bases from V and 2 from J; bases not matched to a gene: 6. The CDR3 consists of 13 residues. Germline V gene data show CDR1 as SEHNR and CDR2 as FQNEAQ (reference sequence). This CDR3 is CASSRDSAYEQYF. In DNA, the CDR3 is TGTGCCAGCTCCCGGGACAGCGCCTACGAGCAGTACTTC.